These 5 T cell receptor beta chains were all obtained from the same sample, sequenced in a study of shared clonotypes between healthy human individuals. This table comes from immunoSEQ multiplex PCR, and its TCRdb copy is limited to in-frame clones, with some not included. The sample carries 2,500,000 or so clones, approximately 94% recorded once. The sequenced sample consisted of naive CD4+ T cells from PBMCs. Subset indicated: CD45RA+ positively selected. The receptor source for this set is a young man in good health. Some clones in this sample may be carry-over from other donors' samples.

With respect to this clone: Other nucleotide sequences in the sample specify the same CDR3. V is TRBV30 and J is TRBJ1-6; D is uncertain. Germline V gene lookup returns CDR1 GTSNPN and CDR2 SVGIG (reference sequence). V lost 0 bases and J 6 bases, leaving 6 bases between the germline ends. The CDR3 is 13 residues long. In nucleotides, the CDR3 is TGTGCCTGGAGTGTAGGTCCTAATTCACCCCTCCACTTT. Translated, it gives CAWSVGPNSPLHF.

The CDR3 DNA reads TGTGCCAGCCAACTAGGACCCAACTACAATGAGCAGTTCTTC. This sequence encodes CASQLGPNYNEQFF. The chain has TRBV28 and TRBJ2-1, with D perhaps matching TRBD2 (5 bases). Between the trimmed V and J ends, which lost 8 bases and 3 bases, there was a span of 14 bases. CDR1 and CDR2 (germline): MDHEN, SYDVKM. This CDR3 region has 14 residues.

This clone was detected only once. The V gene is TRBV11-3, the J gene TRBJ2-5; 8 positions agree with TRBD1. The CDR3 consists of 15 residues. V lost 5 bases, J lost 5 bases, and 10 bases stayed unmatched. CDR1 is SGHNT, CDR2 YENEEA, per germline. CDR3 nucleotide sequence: TGTGCCAGCAGCCTACGGACAGGGCCCCGGGAGACCCAGTACTTC. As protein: CASSLRTGPRETQYF.

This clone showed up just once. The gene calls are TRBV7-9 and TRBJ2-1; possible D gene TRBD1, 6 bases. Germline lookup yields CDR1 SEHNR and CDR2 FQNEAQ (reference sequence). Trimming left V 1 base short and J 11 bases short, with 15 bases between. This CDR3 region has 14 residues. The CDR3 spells CASSLDGGTTKQFF. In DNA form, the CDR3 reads TGTGCCAGCAGCTTAGATGGGGGCACTACCAAGCAGTTCTTC.

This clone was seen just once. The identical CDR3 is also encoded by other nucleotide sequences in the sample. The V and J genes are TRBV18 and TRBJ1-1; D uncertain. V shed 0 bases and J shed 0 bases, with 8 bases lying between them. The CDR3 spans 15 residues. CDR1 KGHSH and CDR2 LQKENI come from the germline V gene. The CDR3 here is CASSPPSSLNTEAFF. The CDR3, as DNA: TGTGCCAGCTCACCACCGAGCAGCTTGAACACTGAAGCTTTCTTT.